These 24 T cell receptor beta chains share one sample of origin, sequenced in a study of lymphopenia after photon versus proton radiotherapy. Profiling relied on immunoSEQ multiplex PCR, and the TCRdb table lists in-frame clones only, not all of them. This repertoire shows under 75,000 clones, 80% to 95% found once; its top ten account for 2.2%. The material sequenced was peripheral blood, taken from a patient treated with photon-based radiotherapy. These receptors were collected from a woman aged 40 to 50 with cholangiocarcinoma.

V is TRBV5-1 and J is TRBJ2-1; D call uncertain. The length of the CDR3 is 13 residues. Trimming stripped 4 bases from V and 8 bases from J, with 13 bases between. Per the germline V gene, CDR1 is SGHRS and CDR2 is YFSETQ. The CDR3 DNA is TGCGCCAGCAGCCCGACGAGGCTAGATGAGCAGTTCTTC. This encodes CASSPTRLDEQFF.

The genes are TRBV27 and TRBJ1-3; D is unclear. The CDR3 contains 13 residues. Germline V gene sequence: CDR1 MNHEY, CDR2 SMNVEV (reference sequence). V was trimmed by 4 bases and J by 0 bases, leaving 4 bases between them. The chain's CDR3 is CASSSNSGNTIYF. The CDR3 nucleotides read TGTGCCAGCAGTTCCAACTCTGGAAACACCATATATTTT.

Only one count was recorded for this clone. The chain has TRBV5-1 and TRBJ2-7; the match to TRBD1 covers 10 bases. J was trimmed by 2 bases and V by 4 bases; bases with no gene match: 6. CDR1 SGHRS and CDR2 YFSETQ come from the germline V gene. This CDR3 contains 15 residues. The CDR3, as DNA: TGCGCCAGCAGCGTGTACGGACAGGGGGCCTACGAGCAGTACTTC. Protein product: CASSVYGQGAYEQYF.

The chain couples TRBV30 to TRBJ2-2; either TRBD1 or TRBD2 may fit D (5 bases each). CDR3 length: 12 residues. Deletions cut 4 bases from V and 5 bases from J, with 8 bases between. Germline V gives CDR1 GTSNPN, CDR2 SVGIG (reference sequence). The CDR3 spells CAWKRGTGELFF. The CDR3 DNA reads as TGTGCCTGGAAGAGGGGAACCGGGGAGCTGTTTTTT. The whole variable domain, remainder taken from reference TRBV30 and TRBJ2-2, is SQTIHQWPATLVQPVGSPLSLECTVEGTSNPNLYWYRQAAGRGLQLLFYSVGIGQISSEVPQNLSASRPQDRQFILSSKKLLLSDSGFYLCAWKRGTGELFFGEGSRLTVL.

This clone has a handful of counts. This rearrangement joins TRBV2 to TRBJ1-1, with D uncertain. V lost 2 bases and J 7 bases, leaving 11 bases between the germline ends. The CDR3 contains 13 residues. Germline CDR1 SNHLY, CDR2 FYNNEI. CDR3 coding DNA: TGTGCCAGCAGTGAATGGCAACTCAATGAAGCTTTCTTT. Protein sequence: CASSEWQLNEAFF.

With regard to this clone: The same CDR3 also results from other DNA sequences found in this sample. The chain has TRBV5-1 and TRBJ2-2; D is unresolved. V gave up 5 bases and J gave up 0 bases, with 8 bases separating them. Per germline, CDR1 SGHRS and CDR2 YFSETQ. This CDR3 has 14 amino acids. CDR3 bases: TGCGCCAGCAGTGGCACTTCGAACACCGGGGAGCTGTTTTTT. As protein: CASSGTSNTGELFF.

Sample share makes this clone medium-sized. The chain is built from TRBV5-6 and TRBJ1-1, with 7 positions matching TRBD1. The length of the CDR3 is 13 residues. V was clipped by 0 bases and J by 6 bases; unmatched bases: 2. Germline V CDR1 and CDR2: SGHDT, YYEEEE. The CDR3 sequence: CASSLGQGAEAFF. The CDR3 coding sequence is TGTGCCAGCAGCTTGGGACAGGGAGCTGAAGCTTTCTTT. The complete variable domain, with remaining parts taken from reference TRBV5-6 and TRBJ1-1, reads DAGVTQSPTHLIKTRGQQVTLRCSPKSGHDTVSWYQQALGQGPQFIFQYYEEEERQRGNFPDRFSGHQFPNYSSELNVNALLLGDSALYLCASSLGQGAEAFFGQGTRLTVV.

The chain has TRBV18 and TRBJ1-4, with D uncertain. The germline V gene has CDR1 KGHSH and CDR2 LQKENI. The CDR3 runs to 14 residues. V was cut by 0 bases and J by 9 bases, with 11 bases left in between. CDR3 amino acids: CASSPPGIRKKLFF. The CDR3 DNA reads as TGTGCCAGCTCACCACCAGGTATTAGGAAAAAACTGTTTTTT.

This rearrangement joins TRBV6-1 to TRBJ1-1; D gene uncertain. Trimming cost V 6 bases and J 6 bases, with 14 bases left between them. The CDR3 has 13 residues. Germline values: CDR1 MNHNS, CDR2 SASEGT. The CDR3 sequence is CASRNGGRAEAFF. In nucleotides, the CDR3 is TGTGCCAGCAGGAATGGAGGACGCGCTGAAGCTTTCTTT.

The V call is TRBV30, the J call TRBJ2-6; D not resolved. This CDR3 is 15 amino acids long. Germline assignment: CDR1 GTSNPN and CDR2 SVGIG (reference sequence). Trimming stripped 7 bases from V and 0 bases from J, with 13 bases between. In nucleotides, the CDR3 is TGTGCCTCACAGAAGTCTTACTCTGGGGCCAACGTCCTGACTTTC. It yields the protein CASQKSYSGANVLTF.

CDR3 region: CASSQEELNGYTF. The CDR3 DNA sequence: TGTGCCAGCAGCCAAGAGGAGCTGAATGGCTACACCTTC. The rearrangement uses TRBV4-2 and TRBJ1-2; D unresolved. The germline V gene has CDR1 LGHNA and CDR2 YNFKEQ. The CDR3 sequence is 13 residues long. V was shortened by 0 bases and J by 6 bases, with 8 bases between the two germline ends.

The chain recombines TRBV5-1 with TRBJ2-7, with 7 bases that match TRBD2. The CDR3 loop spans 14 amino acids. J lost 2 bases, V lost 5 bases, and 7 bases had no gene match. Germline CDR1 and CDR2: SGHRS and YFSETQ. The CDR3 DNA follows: TGCGCCAGCAGGGTATCCGGGGGGACCTACGAGCAGTACTTC. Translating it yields CASRVSGGTYEQYF.

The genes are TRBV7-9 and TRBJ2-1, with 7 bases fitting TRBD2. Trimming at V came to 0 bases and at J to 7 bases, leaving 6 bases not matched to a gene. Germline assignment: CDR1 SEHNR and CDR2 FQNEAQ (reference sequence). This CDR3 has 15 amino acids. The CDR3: CASSLALAVGNEQFF. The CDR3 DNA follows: TGTGCCAGCAGCTTAGCTCTAGCGGTGGGAAATGAGCAGTTCTTC.

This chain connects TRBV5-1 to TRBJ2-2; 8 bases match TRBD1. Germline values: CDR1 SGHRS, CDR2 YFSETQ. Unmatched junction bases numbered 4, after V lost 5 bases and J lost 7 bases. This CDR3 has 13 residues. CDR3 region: CASRTGESGELFF. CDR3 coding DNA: TGCGCCAGCAGGACAGGGGAAAGCGGGGAGCTGTTTTTT.

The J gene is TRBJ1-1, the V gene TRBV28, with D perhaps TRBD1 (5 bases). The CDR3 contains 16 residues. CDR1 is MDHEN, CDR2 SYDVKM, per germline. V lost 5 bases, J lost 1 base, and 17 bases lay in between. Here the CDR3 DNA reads TGTGCCAGCAGTCCTATGGGGGGGGGAAAGAACACTGAAGCTTTCTTT. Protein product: CASSPMGGGKNTEAFF.

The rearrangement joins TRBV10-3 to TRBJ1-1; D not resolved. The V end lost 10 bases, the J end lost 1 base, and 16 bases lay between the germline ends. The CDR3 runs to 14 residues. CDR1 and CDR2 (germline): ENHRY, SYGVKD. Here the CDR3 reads CATARQSQNTEAFF. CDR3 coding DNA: TGTGCCACCGCCCGGCAATCTCAGAACACTGAAGCTTTCTTT.

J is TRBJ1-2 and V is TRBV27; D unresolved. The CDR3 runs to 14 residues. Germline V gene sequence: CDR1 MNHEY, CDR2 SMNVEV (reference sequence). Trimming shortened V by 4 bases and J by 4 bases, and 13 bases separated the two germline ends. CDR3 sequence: CASSSLTLPYGYTF. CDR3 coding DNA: TGTGCCAGCAGTTCCCTTACTCTCCCCTATGGCTACACCTTC.

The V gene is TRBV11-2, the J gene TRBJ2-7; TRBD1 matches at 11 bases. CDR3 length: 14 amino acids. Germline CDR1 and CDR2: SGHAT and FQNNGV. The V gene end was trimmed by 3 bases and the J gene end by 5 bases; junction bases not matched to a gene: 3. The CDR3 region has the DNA TGTGCCAGCAGCTTGACGGACAGGGGGCACGAGCAGTACTTC. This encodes CASSLTDRGHEQYF.

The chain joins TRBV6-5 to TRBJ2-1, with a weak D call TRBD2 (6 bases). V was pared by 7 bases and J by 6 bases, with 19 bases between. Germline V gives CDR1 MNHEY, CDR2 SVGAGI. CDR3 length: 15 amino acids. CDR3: CASTGGAASPNEQFF. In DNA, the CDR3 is TGTGCCAGCACGGGCGGGGCAGCCTCCCCCAATGAGCAGTTCTTC.

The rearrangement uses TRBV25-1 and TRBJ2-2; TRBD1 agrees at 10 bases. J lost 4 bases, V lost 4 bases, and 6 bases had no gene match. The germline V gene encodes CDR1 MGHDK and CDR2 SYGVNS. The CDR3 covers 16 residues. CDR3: CASSAPRTGGTGELFF. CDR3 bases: TGTGCCAGCAGTGCCCCCCGGACAGGGGGCACCGGGGAGCTGTTTTTT.

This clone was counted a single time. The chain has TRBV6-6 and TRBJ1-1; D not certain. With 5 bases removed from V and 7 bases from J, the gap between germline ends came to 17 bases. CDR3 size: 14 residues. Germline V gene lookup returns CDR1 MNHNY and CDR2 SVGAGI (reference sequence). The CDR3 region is CASSTLPGGFEAFF. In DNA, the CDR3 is TGTGCCAGCAGTACCCTTCCGGGCGGGTTTGAAGCTTTCTTT.

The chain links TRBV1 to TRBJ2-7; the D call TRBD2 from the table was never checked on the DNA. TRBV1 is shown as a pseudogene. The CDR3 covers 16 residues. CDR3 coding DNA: TGCACCAGCAGCCAAGATCGACGGCGGGGAGCGTACGAGCAGTACTTC. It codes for CTSSQDRRRGAYEQYF.

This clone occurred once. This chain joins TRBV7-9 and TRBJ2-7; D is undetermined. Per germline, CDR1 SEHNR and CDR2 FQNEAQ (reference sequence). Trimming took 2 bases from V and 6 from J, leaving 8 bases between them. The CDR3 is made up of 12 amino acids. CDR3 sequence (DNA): TGTGCCAGCAGCTTATACGGTGGCGAGCAGTACTTC. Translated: CASSLYGGEQYF.

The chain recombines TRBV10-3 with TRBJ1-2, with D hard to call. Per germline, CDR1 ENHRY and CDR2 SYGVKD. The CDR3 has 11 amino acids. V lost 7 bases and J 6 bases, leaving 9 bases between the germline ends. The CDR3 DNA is TGTGCCATCACCGGCGGGGATGGCTACACCTTC. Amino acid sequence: CAITGGDGYTF.